This T cell receptor (beta chain) was sequenced during a study of blood T cell repertoires in COVID-19. Study-wide context: The United States, Italy and Spain were the sources of the acute and convalescent COVID-19 samples.

Repertoires were generated with immunoSEQ multiplex PCR, while TCRdb's copy carries only in-frame clones and drops some. The table records 300,000 to 400,000 clones, over 75% of them present only once. Assignments of participants to cohorts depended upon their own reported clinical history. Cohort 3 recovered donors had two negative PCRs, clearance, or symptom resolution. Germline V gene data show CDR1 as SGHRS and CDR2 as YFSETQ. The V segment lost 4 bases and the J segment 4 bases; nucleotides outside the gene matches: 8. The CDR3 sequence is 15 residues long. Sequenced sample: PBMCs or T cells enriched from blood (not recorded which). This TCR was sampled from a man aged 18 to 29 who had recovered from COVID-19. V gene TRBV5-1 combines with J gene TRBJ1-2; TRBD1 matches 9 bases. CDR3 region: CASSGTGLSPYGYTF. The CDR3 nucleotides are TGCGCCAGCAGCGGGACAGGGCTTAGTCCCTATGGCTACACCTTC.